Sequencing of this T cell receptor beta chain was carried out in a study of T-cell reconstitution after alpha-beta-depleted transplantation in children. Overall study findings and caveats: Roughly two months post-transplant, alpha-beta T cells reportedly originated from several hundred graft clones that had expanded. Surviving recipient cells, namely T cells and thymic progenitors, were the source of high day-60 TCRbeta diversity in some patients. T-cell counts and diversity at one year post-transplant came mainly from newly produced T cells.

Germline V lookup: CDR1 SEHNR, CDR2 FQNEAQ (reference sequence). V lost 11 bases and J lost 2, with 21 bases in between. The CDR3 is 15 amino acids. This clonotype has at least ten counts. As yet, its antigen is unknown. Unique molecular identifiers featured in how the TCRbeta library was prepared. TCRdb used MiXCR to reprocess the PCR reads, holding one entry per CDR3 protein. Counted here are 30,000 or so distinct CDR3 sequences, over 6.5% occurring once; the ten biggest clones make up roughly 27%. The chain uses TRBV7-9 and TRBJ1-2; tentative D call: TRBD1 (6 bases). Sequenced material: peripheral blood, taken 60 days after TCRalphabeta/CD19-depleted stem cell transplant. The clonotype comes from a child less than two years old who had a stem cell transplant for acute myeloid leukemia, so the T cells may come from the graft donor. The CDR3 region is CAGGGSLLINYGYTF. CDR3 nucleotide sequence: TGTGCCGGGGGCGGCTCCCTCTTAATAAACTATGGCTACACCTTC.